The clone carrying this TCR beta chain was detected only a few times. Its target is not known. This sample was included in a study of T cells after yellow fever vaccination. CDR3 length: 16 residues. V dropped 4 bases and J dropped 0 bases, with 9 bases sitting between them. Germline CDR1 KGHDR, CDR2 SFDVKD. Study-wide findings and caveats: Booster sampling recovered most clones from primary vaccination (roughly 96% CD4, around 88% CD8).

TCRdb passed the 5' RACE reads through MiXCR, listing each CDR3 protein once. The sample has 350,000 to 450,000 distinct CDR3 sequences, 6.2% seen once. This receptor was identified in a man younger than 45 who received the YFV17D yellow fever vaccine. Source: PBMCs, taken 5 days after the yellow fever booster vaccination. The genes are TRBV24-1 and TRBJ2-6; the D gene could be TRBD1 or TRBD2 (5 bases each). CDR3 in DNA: TGTGCCACCAGTGAGGGACGGTACTCTGGGGCCAACGTCCTGACTTTC. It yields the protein CATSEGRYSGANVLTF.